The 3 T cell receptor beta chains given below trace back to one sample, sequenced in a study of blood T cell repertoires in COVID-19. The repertoire was sequenced with immunoSEQ multiplex PCR; TCRdb's copy has only in-frame clones and lacks some. The data contain some 460,000 clones, around 87% of them singletons. The source material was PBMCs or T cells enriched from blood (not recorded which). The receptors were sampled from a young woman who had recovered from COVID-19.

The chain has TRBV15 and TRBJ2-7; possibly TRBD1 for D (5 bases). Germline V CDR1 and CDR2: LNHNV, YYDKDF (reference sequence). This CDR3 has 14 amino acids. V was trimmed by 0 bases and J by 5 bases, leaving 11 bases between them. The CDR3 loop is CATSRDLGENEQYF. DNA for the CDR3: TGTGCCACCAGCAGAGATCTAGGGGAAAACGAGCAGTACTTC.

The chain couples TRBV7-9 to TRBJ2-5; 9 bases line up with TRBD2. The CDR3 runs 16 residues. CDR1 and CDR2 (germline): SEHNR, FQNEAQ (reference sequence). With V trimmed by 5 bases and J by 4 bases, 11 bases remained unmatched. The CDR3, as DNA: TGTGCCAGCAGCCCGGGCGCGGCGGGGGGGCGAGAGACCCAGTACTTC. Translation gives CASSPGAAGGRETQYF. Filled out from reference TRBV7-9 and TRBJ2-5, the complete variable domain reads DTGVSQNPRHKITKRGQNVTFRCDPISEHNRLYWYRQTLGQGPEFLTYFQNEAQLEKSRLLSDRFSAERPKGSFSTLEIQRTEQGDSAMYLCASSPGAAGGRETQYFGPGTRLLVL.

The chain has TRBV5-1 and TRBJ1-1, with D possibly being TRBD1 (5 bases). Germline CDR1 is SGHRS and CDR2 is YFSETQ. With 0 bases removed from V and 1 base from J, the gap between germline ends came to 10 bases. The CDR3 sequence is 15 residues long. The CDR3, as DNA: TGCGCCAGCAGCTTGGCGGGGGGATCGAACACTGAAGCTTTCTTT. Protein sequence: CASSLAGGSNTEAFF.